This T cell receptor beta chain derives from a study of cytomegalovirus exposure and HLA in healthy donors. Study overall: Previous work identified 100 million or so unique TCR beta sequences from around 200 million T cells. Findings and caveats of the study: The listing of 150 to 200 TCR beta chains classed them as cytomegalovirus-associated. Judged likely to be a sequencing artifact was a cluster of highly shared sequence variants.

The CDR3 is 13 amino acids. V dropped 5 bases and J dropped 5; count of bases not matched to a gene: 2. The germline V gene has CDR1 SGHTA and CDR2 FQGNSA. Researchers ran the PCR with 60 Vbeta and 13 Jbeta primers. Repertoires were generated with immunoSEQ multiplex PCR, while TCRdb's copy carries only in-frame clones and drops some. Found here are roughly 100,000 clones, approximately 76% of them singletons; the top ten hold about 6.6%. Concerning this clone: Its antigen remains unknown.

Healthy bone marrow donors made up the donors. J is TRBJ2-5 and V is TRBV7-2, with 10 bases matching TRBD2. The TCR comes from a man aged 35-49 years in good health and CMV-seropositive. Sequencing was done on a sample of PBMCs. The DNA for the CDR3 is TGTGCCAGCAGCCAGACTAGCGGGGAGACCCAGTACTTC. Translating it yields CASSQTSGETQYF.